Sequencing of this T cell receptor beta chain was carried out in a study of early T cells in non-severe SARS-CoV-2 infection. Study overall: The sequenced material was bulk RNA from unsorted whole blood, and its chains were unpaired. Notes on the study in general: There was a bias toward anti-spike CD8 responses in VDJdb matching, which missed private and CD4 specificities.

The CDR3 totals 15 residues. The germline V gene has CDR1 SEHNR and CDR2 FQNEAQ (reference sequence). Trimming removed 2 bases from V and 8 bases from J, with 16 bases in between. This clonotype was seen many times. Its target is unknown. The TCR library protocol attached unique molecular identifiers to the individual cDNA molecules. Using its own MiXCR run on the 5' RACE reads, TCRdb lists one record per CDR3 protein. The profile covers about 100,000 distinct CDR3 sequences, with around 14% appearing a single time and about 2.1% taken by the ten largest. The sample was whole blood. The rearrangement links TRBV7-9 to TRBJ2-4; D perhaps matches TRBD2 (6 bases). This TCR was recovered from an adult who was a healthcare worker with PCR-confirmed SARS-CoV-2 infection or an uninfected control (not recorded which). CDR3 residues: CASSLTAGSPYIQYF. For the CDR3, the DNA is TGTGCCAGCAGCTTAACTGCGGGATCCCCCTACATTCAGTACTTC.